This T cell receptor beta chain is from a study of monozygotic twins with cystic fibrosis. The overall study: With approximately 14 PCR cycles, barcoded libraries came from roughly 2.9 micrograms of fragmented DNA.

Study results and limitations: V usage most resembled the co-twin in 13 of 16 pairs. Shared CDR3 numbers were not associated with age, concordance or severity. Monozygotic CF twins shared more identical nucleotide clonotypes than unrelated patients.

TCRdb's table, derived via immunoSEQ multiplex PCR, lists solely in-frame clones and lacks some. Counted here are approximately 21,000 clones, more than 75% occurring once; the ten biggest clones make up more than 0.9%. Per the germline V gene, CDR1 is MGHRA and CDR2 is YSYEKL. There are 17 residues in the CDR3. Unmatched junction bases numbered 7, after V lost 0 bases and J lost 4 bases. For this clone: The antigen is undetermined.

Sequenced sample: blood. The V and J genes are TRBV4-1 and TRBJ2-2; 8 bases are shared with TRBD2. This receptor was obtained from a young woman with cystic fibrosis. CDR3 region: CASSQDPGGMLTGELFF. The CDR3 DNA follows: TGCGCCAGCAGCCAAGATCCGGGGGGGATGCTCACCGGGGAGCTGTTTTTT.